This entry concerns a single T cell receptor beta chain. Assay: immunoSEQ multiplex PCR; the TCRdb copy retains only in-frame clones and omits some. The profile covers approximately 250,000 clones, with 86% appearing a single time and about 2.2% taken by the ten largest. This sample was taken from a study of blood T cell repertoires in COVID-19. On the study more broadly: Sites across the United States, Italy and Spain contributed samples from acute and convalescent COVID-19.

The CDR3 runs 15 residues. Per the germline V gene, CDR1 is SGHRS and CDR2 is YFSETQ. V lost 4 bases and J 3 bases, leaving 16 bases between the germline ends. The J gene is TRBJ1-1, the V gene TRBV5-1, with D unresolved. The sequence derives from a young man who had recovered from COVID-19. Sequencing input: peripheral blood. CDR3 protein: CASSPARVAHTEAFF. As DNA, the CDR3 is TGCGCCAGCAGCCCGGCGAGGGTAGCTCACACTGAAGCTTTCTTT. Based on the CDR3 plus reference TRBV5-1 and TRBJ1-1, the full variable domain is KAGVTQTPRYLIKTRGQQVTLSCSPISGHRSVSWYQQTPGQGLQFLFEYFSETQRNKGNFPGRFSGRQFSNSRSEMNVSTLELGDSALYLCASSPARVAHTEAFFGQGTRLTVV.